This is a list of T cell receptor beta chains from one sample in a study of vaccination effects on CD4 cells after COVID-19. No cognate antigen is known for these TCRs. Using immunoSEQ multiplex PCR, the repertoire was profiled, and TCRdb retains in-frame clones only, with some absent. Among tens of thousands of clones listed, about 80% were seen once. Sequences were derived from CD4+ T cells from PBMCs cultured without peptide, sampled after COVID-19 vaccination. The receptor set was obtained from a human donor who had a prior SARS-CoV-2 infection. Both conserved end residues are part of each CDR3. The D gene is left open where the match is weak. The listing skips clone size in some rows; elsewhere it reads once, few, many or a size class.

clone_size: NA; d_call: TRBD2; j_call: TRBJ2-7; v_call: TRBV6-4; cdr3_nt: TGTGCCAGCAGTTTTGGACTAGCGGGGGCCCCCACCTACGAGCAGTACTTC; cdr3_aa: CASSFGLAGAPTYEQYF
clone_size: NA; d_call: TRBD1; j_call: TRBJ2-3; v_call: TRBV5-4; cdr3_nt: TGTGCCAGCAGCTTGGGACAGGGGGTACTCACAGATACGCAGTATTTT; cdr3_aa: CASSLGQGVLTDTQYF
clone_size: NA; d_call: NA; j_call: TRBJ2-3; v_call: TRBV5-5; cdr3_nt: TGTGCCAGCAGCTGGCCGGGTGGGACTAGCACAGATACGCAGTATTTT; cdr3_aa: CASSWPGGTSTDTQYF
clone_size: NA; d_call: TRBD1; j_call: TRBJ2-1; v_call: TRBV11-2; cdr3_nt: TGTGCCAGCAGCCAAACTAACAGGGGAACCTACAATGAGCAGTTCTTC; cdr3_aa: CASSQTNRGTYNEQFF
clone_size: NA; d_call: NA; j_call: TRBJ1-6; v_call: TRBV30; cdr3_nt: TGTGCCTGGAGTATTGCAGGGAGCTCCTATAATTCACCCCTCCACTTT; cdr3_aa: CAWSIAGSSYNSPLHF
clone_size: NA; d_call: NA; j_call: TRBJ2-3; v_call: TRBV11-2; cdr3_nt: TGTGCCAGCAGCGCGGCCAGGGGTGATACGCAGTATTTT; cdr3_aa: CASSAARGDTQYF
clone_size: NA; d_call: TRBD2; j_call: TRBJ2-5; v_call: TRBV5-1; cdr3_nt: TGCGCCAGCAGGACTAGCGGGAGCTACCAAGAGACCCAGTACTTC; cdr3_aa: CASRTSGSYQETQYF
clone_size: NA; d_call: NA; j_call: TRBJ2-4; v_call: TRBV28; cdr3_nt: TGTGCCAGCAGTACCTCTTGGGGTGAGTCGGGAAACATTCAGTACTTC; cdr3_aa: CASSTSWGESGNIQYF
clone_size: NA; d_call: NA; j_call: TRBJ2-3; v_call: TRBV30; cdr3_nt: TGTGCCTGGAGTGTTACACACGGTACGCAGTATTTT; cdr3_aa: CAWSVTHGTQYF
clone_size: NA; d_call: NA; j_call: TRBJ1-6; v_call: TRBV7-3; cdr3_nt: TGTGCCAGCAGCCACGACAGGAATTCACCCCTCCACTTT; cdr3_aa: CASSHDRNSPLHF
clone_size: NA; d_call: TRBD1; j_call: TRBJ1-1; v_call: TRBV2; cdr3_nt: TGTGCCAGCAGTGACCGTTACAGGGGGCTGGGACAAGCTTTCTTT; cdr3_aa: CASSDRYRGLGQAFF
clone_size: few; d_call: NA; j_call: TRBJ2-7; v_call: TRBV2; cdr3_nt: TGTGCCAGCAGCATTTCGTACAGGGGAGGCGAGCAGTACTTC; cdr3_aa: CASSISYRGGEQYF
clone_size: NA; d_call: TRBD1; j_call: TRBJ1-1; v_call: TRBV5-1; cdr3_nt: TGCGCCAGCAGCTTGGGAGGGGGCATGAACACTGAAGCTTTCTTT; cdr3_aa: CASSLGGGMNTEAFF
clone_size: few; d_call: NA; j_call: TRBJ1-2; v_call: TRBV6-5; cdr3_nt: TGTGCCAGCAGCCTCAGATTAGGAGGCTATGGCTACACCTTC; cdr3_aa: CASSLRLGGYGYTF
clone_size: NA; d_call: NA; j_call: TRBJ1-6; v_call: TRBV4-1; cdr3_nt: TGCGCCAGCAGCCGACAGAGCTTGAATTCACCCCTCCACTTT; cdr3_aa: CASSRQSLNSPLHF
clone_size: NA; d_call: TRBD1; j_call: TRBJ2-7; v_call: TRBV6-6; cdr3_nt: TGTGCCAGCAGTCAGACCGGGACAGGGGGCTGGCTTCCCCCCTACGAGCAGTACTTC; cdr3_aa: CASSQTGTGGWLPPYEQYF
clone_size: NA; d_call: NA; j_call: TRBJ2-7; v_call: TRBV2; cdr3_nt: TGTGCCAGCAGTACCTCCTACGAGCAGTACTTC; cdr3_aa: CASSTSYEQYF
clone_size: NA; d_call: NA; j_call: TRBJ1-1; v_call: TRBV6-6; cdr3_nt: TGTGCCAGCAGTTACTCACGAGAGAGCACTGAAGCTTTCTTT; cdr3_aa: CASSYSRESTEAFF
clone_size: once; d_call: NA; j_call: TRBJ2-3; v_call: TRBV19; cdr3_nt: TGTGCCAGTAGTATTTCATTGATGTTGTGGAGCGACACAGATACGCAGTATTTT; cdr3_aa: CASSISLMLWSDTDTQYF
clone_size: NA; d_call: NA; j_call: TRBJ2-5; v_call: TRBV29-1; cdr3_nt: TGCAGCGTTGAAAGGGGGGCCGGGGAGACCCAGTACTTC; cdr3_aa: CSVERGAGETQYF
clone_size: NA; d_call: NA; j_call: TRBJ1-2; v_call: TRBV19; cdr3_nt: TGTGCCAGTAGTACGGCAGAAGACTATGGCTACACCTTC; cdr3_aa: CASSTAEDYGYTF
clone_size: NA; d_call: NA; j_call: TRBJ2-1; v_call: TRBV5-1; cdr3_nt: TGCGCCAGCAGCTTGATGGGGGCCGGGCCCAATGAGCAGTTCTTC; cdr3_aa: CASSLMGAGPNEQFF
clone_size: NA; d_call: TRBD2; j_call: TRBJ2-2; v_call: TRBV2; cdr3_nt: TGTGCCAACAGAGCGGGGAGAAATACCGGGGAGCTGTTTTTT; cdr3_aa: CANRAGRNTGELFF
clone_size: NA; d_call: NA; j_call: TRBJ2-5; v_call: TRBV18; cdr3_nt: TGTGCCAGCTCACCACCGGGAGGAGAGACCCAGTACTTC; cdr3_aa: CASSPPGGETQYF
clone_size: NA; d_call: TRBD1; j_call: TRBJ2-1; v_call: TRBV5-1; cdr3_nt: TGCGCCAGCAAACGGGACAGCTCCTACAATGAGCAGTTCTTC; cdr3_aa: CASKRDSSYNEQFF
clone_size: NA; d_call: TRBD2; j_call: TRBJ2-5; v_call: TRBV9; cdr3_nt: TGTGCCAGCAGCCCATGGGCGGGGGAAGAGACCCAGTACTTC; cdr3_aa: CASSPWAGEETQYF
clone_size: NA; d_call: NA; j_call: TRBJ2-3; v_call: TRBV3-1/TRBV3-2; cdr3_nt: TGTGCCAGCAGCCAAGGGGACACAGATACGCAGTATTTT; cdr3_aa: CASSQGDTDTQYF
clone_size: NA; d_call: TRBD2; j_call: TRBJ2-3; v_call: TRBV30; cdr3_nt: TGTGCCTGGAGTGTGGGCGGGAGGCTCACGCAGTATTTT; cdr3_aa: CAWSVGGRLTQYF
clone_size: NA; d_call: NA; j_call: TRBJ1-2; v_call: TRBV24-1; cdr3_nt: TGTGCCACCAGTGATTTTCGACAGAACTATGGCTACACCTTC; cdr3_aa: CATSDFRQNYGYTF